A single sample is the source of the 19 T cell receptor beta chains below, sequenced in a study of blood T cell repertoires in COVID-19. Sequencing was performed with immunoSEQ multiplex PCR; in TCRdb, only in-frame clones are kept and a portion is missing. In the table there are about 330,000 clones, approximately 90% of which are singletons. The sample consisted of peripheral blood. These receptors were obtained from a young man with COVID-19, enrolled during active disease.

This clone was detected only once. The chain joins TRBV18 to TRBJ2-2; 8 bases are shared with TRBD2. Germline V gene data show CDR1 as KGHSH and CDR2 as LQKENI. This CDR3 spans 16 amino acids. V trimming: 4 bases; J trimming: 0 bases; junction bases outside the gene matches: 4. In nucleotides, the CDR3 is TGTGCCAGCTCACACGGGGGACTAGCGAACACCGGGGAGCTGTTTTTT. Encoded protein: CASSHGGLANTGELFF.

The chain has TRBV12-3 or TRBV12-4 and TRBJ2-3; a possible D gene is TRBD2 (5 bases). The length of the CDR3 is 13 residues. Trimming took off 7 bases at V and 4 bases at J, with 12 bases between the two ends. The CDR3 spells CASTLLGADTQYF. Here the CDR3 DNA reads TGTGCCAGCACCCTACTAGGAGCAGATACGCAGTATTTT.

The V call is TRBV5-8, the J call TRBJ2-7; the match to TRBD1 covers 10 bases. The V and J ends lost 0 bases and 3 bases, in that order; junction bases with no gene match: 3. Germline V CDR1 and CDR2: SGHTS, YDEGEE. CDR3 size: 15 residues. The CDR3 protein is CASSLVWTGGYEQYF. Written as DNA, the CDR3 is TGTGCCAGCAGCTTGGTTTGGACAGGGGGCTACGAGCAGTACTTC.

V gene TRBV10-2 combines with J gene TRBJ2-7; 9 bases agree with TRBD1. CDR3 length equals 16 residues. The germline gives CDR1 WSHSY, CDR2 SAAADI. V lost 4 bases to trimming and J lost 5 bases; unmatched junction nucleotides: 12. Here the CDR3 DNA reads TGCGCCAGCAGTGGGGGACGGGGGACAGGGACCCACGAGCAGTACTTC. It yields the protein CASSGGRGTGTHEQYF.

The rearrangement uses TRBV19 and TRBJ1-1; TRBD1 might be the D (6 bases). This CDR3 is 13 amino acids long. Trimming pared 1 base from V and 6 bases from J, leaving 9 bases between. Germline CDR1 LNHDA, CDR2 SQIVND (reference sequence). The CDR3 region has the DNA TGTGCCAGTAGTATAGTTGAGGGGGCTGAAGCTTTCTTT. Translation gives CASSIVEGAEAFF.

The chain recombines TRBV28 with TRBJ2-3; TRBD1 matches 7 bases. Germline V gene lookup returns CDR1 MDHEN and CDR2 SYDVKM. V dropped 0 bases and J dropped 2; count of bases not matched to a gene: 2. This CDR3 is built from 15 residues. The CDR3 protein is CASSLWGTDTDTQYF. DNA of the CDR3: TGTGCCAGCAGTTTATGGGGGACAGACACAGATACGCAGTATTTT.

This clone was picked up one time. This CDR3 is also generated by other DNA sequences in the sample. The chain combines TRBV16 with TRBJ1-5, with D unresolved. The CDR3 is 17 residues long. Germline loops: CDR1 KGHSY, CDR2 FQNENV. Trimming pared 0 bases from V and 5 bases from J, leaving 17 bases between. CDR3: CASSQSTGESQYQPQHF. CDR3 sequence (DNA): TGTGCCAGCAGCCAATCCACCGGGGAGTCCCAATATCAGCCCCAGCATTTT.

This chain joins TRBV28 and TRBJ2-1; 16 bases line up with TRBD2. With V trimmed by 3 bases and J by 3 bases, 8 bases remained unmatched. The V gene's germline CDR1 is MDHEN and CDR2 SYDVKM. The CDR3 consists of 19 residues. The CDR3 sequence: CASSFSGTSGRAFYNEQFF. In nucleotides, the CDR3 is TGTGCCAGCAGTTTTTCCGGGACTAGCGGGAGGGCCTTCTACAATGAGCAGTTCTTC.

CDR3 coding DNA: TGTGCCACCAGTGATTTGGGCGGGTTGGGTCCATACAATGAGCAGTTCTTC. Its translation is CATSDLGGLGPYNEQFF. The J gene is TRBJ2-1, the V gene TRBV24-1, with D tentatively TRBD2 (5 bases). Looked up from germline, CDR1 is KGHDR and CDR2 is SFDVKD. This CDR3 is built from 17 residues. V lost 0 bases and J 4 bases, leaving 15 bases between the germline ends.

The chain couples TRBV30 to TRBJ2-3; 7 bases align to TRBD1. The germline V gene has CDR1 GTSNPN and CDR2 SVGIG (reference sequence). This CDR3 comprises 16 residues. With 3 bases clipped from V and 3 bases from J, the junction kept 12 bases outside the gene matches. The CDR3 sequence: CAWRPGIYRGTDTQYF. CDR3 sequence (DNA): TGTGCCTGGAGACCTGGGATATACAGGGGAACAGATACGCAGTATTTT.

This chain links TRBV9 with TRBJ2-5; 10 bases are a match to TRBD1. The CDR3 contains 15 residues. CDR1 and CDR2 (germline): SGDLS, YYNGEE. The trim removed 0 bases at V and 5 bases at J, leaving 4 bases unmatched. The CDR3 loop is CASSVEGQGIETQYF. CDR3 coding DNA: TGTGCCAGCAGCGTAGAGGGACAGGGGATTGAGACCCAGTACTTC.

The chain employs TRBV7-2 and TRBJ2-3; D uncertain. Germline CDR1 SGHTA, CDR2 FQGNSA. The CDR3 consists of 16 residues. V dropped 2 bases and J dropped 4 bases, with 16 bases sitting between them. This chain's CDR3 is CASSLNGFGVSDTQYF. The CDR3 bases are TGTGCCAGCAGCTTAAACGGTTTCGGTGTTTCAGATACGCAGTATTTT. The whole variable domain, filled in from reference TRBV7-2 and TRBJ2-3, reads GAGVSQSPSNKVTEKGKDVELRCDPISGHTALYWYRQSLGQGLEFLIYFQGNSAPDKSGLPSDRFSAERTGGSVSTLTIQRTQQEDSAVYLCASSLNGFGVSDTQYFGPGTRLTVL.

DNA for the CDR3: TGTGCCAGCAGTTTACCGGCCGGGGGTTCCAACTATGGCTACACCTTC. This codes for CASSLPAGGSNYGYTF. This rearrangement joins TRBV28 to TRBJ1-2, with a tentative D call TRBD1 (5 bases). Trimming took off 2 bases at V and 2 bases at J, with 15 bases between the two ends. Germline V lookup: CDR1 MDHEN, CDR2 SYDVKM. CDR3 length: 16 amino acids.

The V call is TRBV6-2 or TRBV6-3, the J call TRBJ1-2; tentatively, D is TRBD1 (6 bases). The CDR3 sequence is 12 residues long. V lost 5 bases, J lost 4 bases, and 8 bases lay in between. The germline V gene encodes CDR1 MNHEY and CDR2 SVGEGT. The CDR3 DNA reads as TGTGCCAGCAGTGAGGACAGCTATGGCTACACCTTC. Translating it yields CASSEDSYGYTF.

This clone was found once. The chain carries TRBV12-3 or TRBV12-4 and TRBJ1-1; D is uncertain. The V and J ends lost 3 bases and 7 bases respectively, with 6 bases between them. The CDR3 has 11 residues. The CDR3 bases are TGTGCCAGCAGTTTGAGCGTTGAAGCTTTCTTT. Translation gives CASSLSVEAFF.

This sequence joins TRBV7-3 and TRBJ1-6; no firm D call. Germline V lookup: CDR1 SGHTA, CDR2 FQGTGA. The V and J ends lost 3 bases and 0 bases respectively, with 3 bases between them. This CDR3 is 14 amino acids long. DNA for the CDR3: TGTGCCAGCAGCTTTAGCTCCTATAATTCACCCCTCCACTTT. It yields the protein CASSFSSYNSPLHF.

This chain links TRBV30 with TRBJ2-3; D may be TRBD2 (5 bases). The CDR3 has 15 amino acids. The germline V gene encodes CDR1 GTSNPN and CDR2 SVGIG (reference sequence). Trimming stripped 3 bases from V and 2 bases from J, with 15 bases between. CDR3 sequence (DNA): TGTGCCTGGAGCGGTGGGAGCCTACTCACAGATACGCAGTATTTT. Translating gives CAWSGGSLLTDTQYF.

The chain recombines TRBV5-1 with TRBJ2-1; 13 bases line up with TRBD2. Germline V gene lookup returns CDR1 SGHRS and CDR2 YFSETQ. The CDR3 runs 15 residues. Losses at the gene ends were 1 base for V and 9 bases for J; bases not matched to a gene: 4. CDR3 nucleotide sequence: TGCGCCAGCAGCTTGAGCACTAGCGGGAGGGGTGAGCAGTTCTTC. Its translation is CASSLSTSGRGEQFF.

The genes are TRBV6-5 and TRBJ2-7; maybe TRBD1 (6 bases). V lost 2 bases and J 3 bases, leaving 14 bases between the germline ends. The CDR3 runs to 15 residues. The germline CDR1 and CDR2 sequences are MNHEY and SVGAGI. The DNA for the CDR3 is TGTGCCAGCAGTTACGACGGACAGCCAAGCTACGAGCAGTACTTC. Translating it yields CASSYDGQPSYEQYF.